This is a list of T cell receptor beta chains from one sample in a study of blood T cell repertoires in COVID-19. Repertoires were generated with immunoSEQ multiplex PCR, while TCRdb's copy carries only in-frame clones and drops some. The sample lists fewer than 250,000 clones, roughly four fifths occurring once. Sequencing input: peripheral blood. These receptors all stem from a woman in her sixties or seventies with acute or convalescent COVID-19. Each CDR3 is given with its conserved first and last residue. A D gene is named only where the DNA matches it firmly. Clone size is given for some rows only: seen once, a few or many times, or a class if the clone is expanded.

abundance,d_gene,v_gene,j_gene,CDR3nt,CDR3aa
once,TRBD1,TRBV30,TRBJ1-2,TGTGCCTGGTGCCCTGGGACAGGGGATTACTATGGCTACACCTTC,CAWCPGTGDYYGYTF
few,NA,TRBV18,TRBJ1-1,TGTGCCAGCTCACCACCGACAGTTCTGAACACTGAAGCTTTCTTT,CASSPPTVLNTEAFF
NA,TRBD1,TRBV18,TRBJ1-2,TGTGCCAGCTCACTCGGACAGGGGGCCAACTATGGCTACACCTTC,CASSLGQGANYGYTF
NA,NA,TRBV5-6,TRBJ1-2,TGTGCCAGCAGCTCCGGGGGAGAGGATGGCTACACCTTC,CASSSGGEDGYTF
NA,TRBD1,TRBV7-2,TRBJ1-3,TGTGCCAGCAGCTTGGACAGGGAATTTGGAAACACCATATATTTT,CASSLDREFGNTIYF
NA,NA,TRBV25-1,TRBJ1-2,TGTGCCAGCAGTGCTTACTCGGACAGTTCGTCCGGCTACACCTTC,CASSAYSDSSSGYTF
NA,NA,TRBV3-1/TRBV3-2,TRBJ1-1,TGTGCCAGCAGCCTCCCGGCAGGGGAGGCTTTCTTT,CASSLPAGEAFF
NA,NA,TRBV6-5,TRBJ1-1,TGTGCCAGCACCTACAGATTGAACACTGAAGCTTTCTTT,CASTYRLNTEAFF
NA,NA,TRBV7-9,TRBJ2-7,TGTGCCAGCAGCAAATCCGGGACATCCCTTTACGAGCAGTACTTC,CASSKSGTSLYEQYF
NA,TRBD1,TRBV4-2,TRBJ2-5,TGTGCCAGCAGCTCAAGCCCGGGACAGGGCGTAGAGACCCAGTACTTC,CASSSSPGQGVETQYF
NA,NA,TRBV12-5,TRBJ1-1,TGTGCTAGTGGTTCGGGGAACACTGAAGCTTTCTTT,CASGSGNTEAFF
NA,TRBD1,TRBV7-7,TRBJ2-7,TGTGCTAGCAGCAAGGGACAGGGTGCAACCTACGAGCAGTACTTC,CASSKGQGATYEQYF
NA,NA,TRBV2,TRBJ2-7,TGTGCCAGCAGTGGACAGGTGAGGGTCTACGAGCAGTACTTC,CASSGQVRVYEQYF
once,NA,TRBV6-5,TRBJ1-2,TGTGCCAGCAGAGATAGGGGTTCGATCTATGGCTACACCTTC,CASRDRGSIYGYTF
many,NA,TRBV5-1,TRBJ1-2,TGCGCCAGCAGCTTGGTAGGGGAACCTAACTATGGCTACACCTTC,CASSLVGEPNYGYTF
NA,TRBD1,TRBV4-1,TRBJ1-5,TGCGCCAGCAGCCCCCAGGGGGTGAATCAGCCCCAGCATTTT,CASSPQGVNQPQHF
NA,NA,TRBV2,TRBJ1-2,TGTGCCAGCAGGGACACTCCTAACTATGGCTACACCTTC,CASRDTPNYGYTF
once,NA,TRBV6-5,TRBJ1-4,TGTGCCAGCAGTAATCCCGGGACTTTAGAAAAACTGTTTTTT,CASSNPGTLEKLFF
NA,TRBD2,TRBV6-4,TRBJ2-1,TGTGCCAGCAGTAGACTAGCGGGGGGGCCGATTGAGCAGTTCTTC,CASSRLAGGPIEQFF
NA,NA,TRBV10-3,TRBJ1-2,TGTGCCATCAGAGTAGCCGGCAGGCGGGGTCCGTATGGCTACACCTTC,CAIRVAGRRGPYGYTF
NA,NA,TRBV5-1,TRBJ1-2,TGCGCCAGCAGCTTCCAAGGGGCTTATGGCTACACCTTC,CASSFQGAYGYTF
once,NA,TRBV7-9,TRBJ1-2,TGTGCCAGCAGCTTAGCGGAGATCCGGAGTGGGGGCTACACCTTC,CASSLAEIRSGGYTF
NA,NA,TRBV5-6,TRBJ1-1,TGTGCCAGCAGCTTGGCCGGGGATTTCACTGAAGCTTTCTTT,CASSLAGDFTEAFF
once,TRBD1,TRBV10-3,TRBJ2-7,TGTGCCGCCAGGGACAGGGTTTTGTACGAGCAGTACTTC,CAARDRVLYEQYF
NA,NA,TRBV3-1/TRBV3-2,TRBJ1-3,TGTGCCAGCAGGCGGCAGGGCTCTGGAAACACCATATATTTT,CASRRQGSGNTIYF
NA,NA,TRBV5-1,TRBJ1-4,TGCGCCAGCAGTCCTTTCTCGGGGCGGGAAGAAAAACTGTTTTTT,CASSPFSGREEKLFF
NA,NA,TRBV10-3,TRBJ2-5,TGTGCCATCAGTGGGGGCGGCAGTGAAGGGGAGACCCAGTACTTC,CAISGGGSEGETQYF
NA,NA,TRBV19,TRBJ2-1,TGTGCCAGTAGTAAGTGGGGGAGGTCCATTTACAATGAGCAGTTCTTC,CASSKWGRSIYNEQFF
NA,NA,TRBV7-9,TRBJ1-2,TGTGCCAGCAGCCCATCGACAGTTTTTGGCTACACCTTC,CASSPSTVFGYTF
NA,NA,TRBV7-2,TRBJ1-5,TGTGCCAGCAGCTTAGGACAGGCCGGGACTCAGCCCCAGCATTTT,CASSLGQAGTQPQHF
NA,NA,TRBV7-6,TRBJ1-2,TGTGCCAGCAGCTTAGAGGTGGGGGGTGGCTACACCTTC,CASSLEVGGGYTF
NA,TRBD2,TRBV15,TRBJ2-7,TGTGCCACCAGCAGAGGACTAGCGGAAATCTACGAGCAGTACTTC,CATSRGLAEIYEQYF
NA,TRBD1,TRBV5-4,TRBJ1-4,TGTGCCAGCAGCTTAAGGACAGGGCTAGGTGAAAAACTGTTTTTT,CASSLRTGLGEKLFF
NA,NA,TRBV6-5,TRBJ2-7,TGTGCCAGCAGCCAGGATTGGGTCTACGAGCAGTACTTC,CASSQDWVYEQYF
NA,NA,TRBV4-1,TRBJ1-1,TGCGCCAGCAGCCAACCCAGGGCGCGCAACACTGAAGCTTTCTTT,CASSQPRARNTEAFF
NA,NA,TRBV6-5,TRBJ1-1,TGTGCCAGCAGTTACTCTGGACACATGAACACTGAAGCTTTCTTT,CASSYSGHMNTEAFF